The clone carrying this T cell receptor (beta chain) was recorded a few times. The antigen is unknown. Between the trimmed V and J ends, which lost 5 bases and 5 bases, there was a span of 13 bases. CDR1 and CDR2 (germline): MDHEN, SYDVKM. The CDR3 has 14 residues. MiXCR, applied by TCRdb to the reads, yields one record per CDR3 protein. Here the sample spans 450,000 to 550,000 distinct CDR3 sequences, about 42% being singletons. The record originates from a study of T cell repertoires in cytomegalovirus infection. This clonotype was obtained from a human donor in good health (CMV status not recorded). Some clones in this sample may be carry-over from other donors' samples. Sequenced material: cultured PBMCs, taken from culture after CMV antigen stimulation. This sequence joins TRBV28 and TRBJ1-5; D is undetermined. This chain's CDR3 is CASSPLQRYQPQHF. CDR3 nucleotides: TGTGCCAGCAGTCCCCTCCAGCGGTATCAGCCCCAGCATTTT.